A single sample gave rise to the 20 T cell receptor beta chains below, sequenced in a study of CD8 T cells in ankylosing spondylitis (dated 2017 in TCRdb). Library creation used 5' RACE. This sample was sequenced with an Illumina HiSeq 2500. Through fastp at Q25 and MiXCR, TCRdb rebuilt clones from the public reads, retaining in-frame beta chains. Rows matching on CDR3 protein sequence are summarized as one entry with the most common DNA and genes. The sample yields 150,000 to 200,000 distinct CDR3 sequences; 10% to 15% were counted once. The ten largest clones add up to about 11% of the sample. Sequencing used blood, either unsorted or a sorted T cell fraction (not recorded which). All receptors derive from a female donor with ankylosing spondylitis or in good health (not recorded which).

The J gene is TRBJ2-3, the V gene TRBV7-2; 8 nucleotides match TRBD2. The trim removed 5 bases at V and 4 bases at J, leaving 11 bases unmatched. The germline CDR1 and CDR2 sequences are SGHTA and FQGNSA. The CDR3 loop spans 16 amino acids. CDR3 DNA: TGTGCCAGCAGCCCCTGGGAGTGGCGGGAGGCAGATACGCAGTATTTT. This sequence encodes CASSPWEWREADTQYF.

This clonotype was found many times. The CDR3, as DNA: TGTGCCAGCAGCCGGACTATCCCCAGCTTGGAGACCCAGTACTTC. Its translation: CASSRTIPSLETQYF. The chain links TRBV14 to TRBJ2-5; D possibly corresponds to TRBD2 (6 bases). V dropped 4 bases and J dropped 5 bases, with 17 bases sitting between them. This CDR3 contains 15 residues. Germline lookup yields CDR1 SGHDN and CDR2 FVKESK.

This clonotype has a count of ten or more. The gene calls are TRBV5-1 and TRBJ1-1, with D unresolved. Germline V gene data show CDR1 as SGHRS and CDR2 as YFSETQ. The CDR3 has 14 residues. Trimming pared 0 bases from V and 1 base from J, leaving 7 bases between. The CDR3 protein is CASSLVPGNTEAFF. CDR3 sequence (DNA): TGCGCCAGCAGCTTGGTCCCCGGGAACACTGAAGCTTTCTTT. Supplemented by reference TRBV5-1 and TRBJ1-1, the full variable domain reads KAGVTQTPRYLIKTRGQQVTLSCSPISGHRSVSWYQQTPGQGLQFLFEYFSETQRNKGNFPGRFSGRQFSNSRSEMNVSTLELGDSALYLCASSLVPGNTEAFFGQGTRLTVV.

The table lists this clonotype with many counts. The gene calls are TRBV20-1 and TRBJ2-2; D is uncertain. This CDR3 region has 15 residues. Per the germline V gene, CDR1 is DFQATT and CDR2 is SNEGSKA (reference sequence). The ends were cut back, 3 bases at V and 1 base at J, with 12 bases in the middle. CDR3: CSASKAAGNTGELFF. The CDR3 coding sequence is TGCAGTGCTAGTAAGGCAGCAGGGAACACCGGGGAGCTGTTTTTT.

This chain uses TRBV6-1 with TRBJ2-7; D gene uncertain. The CDR3 has 14 amino acids. V was pared by 6 bases and J by 3 bases, with 15 bases between. Germline V gene lookup returns CDR1 MNHNS and CDR2 SASEGT. The CDR3, as DNA: TGTGCCAGCAGGACGGCTGGGTTTGACTACGAGCAGTACTTC. The encoded protein is CASRTAGFDYEQYF.

This clonotype was counted at least ten times. V is TRBV12-3 or TRBV12-4 and J is TRBJ2-3; D remains ambiguous. The CDR3 extends over 14 amino acids. V was shortened by 5 bases and J by 2 bases, with 11 bases between the two germline ends. CDR3 in DNA: TGTGCCAGCAGTGCTAGAGATTCCACAGATACGCAGTATTTT. This codes for CASSARDSTDTQYF.

This clonotype was found many times. The chain uses TRBV29-1 and TRBJ2-1; D unclear. V was shortened by 7 bases and J by 6 bases, with 7 bases between the two germline ends. CDR3 length: 10 amino acids. CDR1 and CDR2 from the germline V gene are SQVTM and ANQGSEA. The CDR3 region is CSGWGNEQFF. The CDR3 DNA sequence: TGCAGCGGATGGGGCAATGAGCAGTTCTTC.

V and J are TRBV7-6 and TRBJ2-1; no clear D gene. The V end lost 6 bases, the J end lost 7 bases, and 13 bases lay between the germline ends. Germline V lookup: CDR1 SGHVS, CDR2 FNYEAQ. The CDR3 totals 13 residues. The CDR3 spells CASSLDAVNEQFF. CDR3 nucleotides: TGTGCCAGCAGTCTTGACGCCGTGAATGAGCAGTTCTTC.

This clonotype was picked up many times. This chain links TRBV10-3 with TRBJ2-7; 7 bases map to TRBD1. Germline V gene data show CDR1 as ENHRY and CDR2 as SYGVKD. CDR3 length: 13 amino acids. Germline trimming cut 7 bases from V and 3 bases from J; bases unmatched to any gene: 6. The CDR3 DNA reads as TGTGCCATCACTGGGACAGCCAACTACGAGCAGTACTTC. Residues: CAITGTANYEQYF.

The chain joins TRBV12-3 or TRBV12-4 to TRBJ2-7, with 9 bases that match TRBD2. Losses at the gene ends were 6 bases for V and 5 bases for J; bases not matched to a gene: 11. The CDR3 has 15 amino acids. The CDR3 region has the DNA TGTGCCAGCAGCTCAGGGACTAGCTCCCGTCACGAGCAGTACTTC. This gives the protein CASSSGTSSRHEQYF.

Comment on this clonotype: A junction end diverges from the germline sequence, so it may reflect a read error. The chain is built from TRBV5-1 and TRBJ2-2; 7 bases map to TRBD2. This CDR3 comprises 15 residues. Germline CDR1 is SGHRS and CDR2 is YFSETQ. The CDR3 DNA reads as TGCGCCAGCAGCCCCCCGCTAGCGGACACCTGGGAGCTGTTTTTT. It codes for CASSPPLADTWELFF.

The chain recombines TRBV7-2 with TRBJ2-3; D uncertain. CDR3 length: 14 residues. The germline gives CDR1 SGHTA, CDR2 FQGNSA. V was shortened by 5 bases and J by 2 bases, with 11 bases between the two germline ends. The CDR3 reads CASSLRRTTDTQYF. As DNA, the CDR3 is TGTGCCAGCAGCCTCAGGAGAACCACAGATACGCAGTATTTT.

The chain couples TRBV7-2 to TRBJ2-7; possibly TRBD2 for D (6 bases). The length of the CDR3 is 16 residues. CDR1 is SGHTA, CDR2 FQGNSA, per germline. The germline V and J ends were trimmed by 4 bases and 5 bases, with 21 bases remaining between them. The CDR3 DNA reads as TGTGCCAGCAGCTATCGTGTCCGAGGTTGGGGGGACGAGCAGTACTTC. Residues: CASSYRVRGWGDEQYF. The full variable domain, with the rest looked up from reference TRBV7-2 and TRBJ2-7, is GAGVSQSPSNKVTEKGKDVELRCDPISGHTALYWYRQSLGQGLEFLIYFQGNSAPDKSGLPSDRFSAERTGGSVSTLTIQRTQQEDSAVYLCASSYRVRGWGDEQYFGPGTRLTVT.

This clonotype was found a few times. The chain uses TRBV20-1 and TRBJ2-7; TRBD1 agrees at 9 bases. CDR1 and CDR2 from the germline V gene are DFQATT and SNEGSKA (reference sequence). The CDR3 is 15 amino acids. V shed 3 bases, J shed 0 bases, and the junction held 6 bases outside the gene matches. CDR3 bases: TGCAGTGCTAGGGACAGGGGATCGGGCTCCTACGAGCAGTACTTC. Protein: CSARDRGSGSYEQYF.

This clonotype was seen a handful of times. The J gene is TRBJ2-1, the V gene TRBV7-9; 8 positions agree with TRBD2. Germline trimming cut 3 bases from V and 9 bases from J; bases unmatched to any gene: 7. CDR1 is SEHNR and CDR2 is FQNEAQ in the germline V gene (reference sequence). The CDR3 covers 14 residues. CDR3 amino acids: CASSFGAGVGEQFF. Here the CDR3 DNA reads TGTGCCAGCAGCTTTGGAGCGGGAGTTGGTGAGCAGTTCTTC.

This clonotype was found many times. The V gene is TRBV5-6, the J gene TRBJ1-1; possible D gene TRBD1, 6 bases. Trimming removed 6 bases at V and 11 bases at J, with 14 bases between. CDR3 size: 11 residues. Germline values: CDR1 SGHDT, CDR2 YYEEEE. The DNA of the CDR3 is TGTGCCAGCATGACAGGATCCAGGGCTTTCTTT. Encoded protein: CASMTGSRAFF.

In its sample, this clonotype was seen many times. The chain combines TRBV28 with TRBJ2-2, with 8 bases that match TRBD1. After removal of 7 bases from V and 7 bases from J, the junction contained 11 bases not matched to a gene. This CDR3 has 15 residues. In germline, CDR1 is MDHEN, CDR2 SYDVKM. CDR3 region: CASTPAQGAGGELFF. The CDR3 nucleotides are TGTGCCAGCACTCCCGCCCAGGGGGCAGGCGGGGAGCTGTTTTTT. Supplemented by reference TRBV28 and TRBJ2-2, the full variable domain reads DVKVTQSSRYLVKRTGEKVFLECVQDMDHENMFWYRQDPGLGLRLIYFSYDVKMKEKGDIPEGYSVSREKKERFSLILESASTNQTSMYLCASTPAQGAGGELFFGEGSRLTVL.

This clonotype was recorded at least ten times. The V and J genes are TRBV29-1 and TRBJ1-2; D may be TRBD1 (6 bases). The ends were cut back, 0 bases at V and 0 bases at J, with 17 bases in the middle. In germline, CDR1 is SQVTM, CDR2 ANQGSEA. The CDR3 length is 17 residues. CDR3 nucleotides: TGCAGCGTTGAAGATCTTGGCTCGGGGGCCTCTAACTATGGCTACACCTTC. Protein product: CSVEDLGSGASNYGYTF.

This clonotype was observed many times. The genes are TRBV28 and TRBJ1-1; D might be TRBD1 (5 bases). Deletions cut 9 bases from V and 10 bases from J, with 15 bases between. The CDR3 extends over 11 amino acids. From germline, CDR1 is MDHEN and CDR2 SYDVKM. CDR3 DNA sequence: TGTGCCAGTAAAAAGGGGCTCCCAGCTTTCTTT. Residues: CASKKGLPAFF.

A few counts support this clonotype. The chain links TRBV27 to TRBJ2-1, with D unclear. Per the germline V gene, CDR1 is MNHEY and CDR2 is SMNVEV (reference sequence). CDR3 size: 14 residues. V shed 3 bases and J shed 0 bases, with 6 bases lying between them. The CDR3 region is CASSFGTSYNEQFF. For the CDR3, the DNA is TGTGCCAGCAGTTTTGGAACCTCCTACAATGAGCAGTTCTTC.